A single sample gave rise to the 22 T cell receptor beta chains below, sequenced in a study of blood T cell repertoires in COVID-19. Generated by immunoSEQ multiplex PCR, the TCRdb table keeps only in-frame clones and is missing some. This table has 75,000 to 90,000 clones, around 84% appearing once. Sequenced sample: peripheral blood. The receptors come from an elderly man with active or convalescent COVID-19.

The V call is TRBV7-3, the J call TRBJ2-2, with TRBD2 matching 7 bases. The CDR3 has 14 amino acids. Germline V gene sequence: CDR1 SGHTA, CDR2 FQGTGA. Unmatched junction bases numbered 2, after V lost 0 bases and J lost 7 bases. This chain's CDR3 is CASSLTRTSGELFF. CDR3 in DNA: TGTGCCAGCAGCTTAACCCGGACTAGCGGGGAGCTGTTTTTT.

The V and J genes are TRBV6-5 and TRBJ2-1, with 12 nucleotides matching TRBD2. The CDR3 spans 15 residues. CDR1 is MNHEY, CDR2 SVGAGI, per germline. V was pared by 6 bases and J by 1 base, with 1 base of the junction left unmatched. The CDR3 loop reads CASRGTSGSYNEQFF. The CDR3 nucleotides are TGTGCCAGCAGGGGGACTAGCGGGTCCTACAATGAGCAGTTCTTC.

This rearrangement joins TRBV9 to TRBJ1-1; D unclear. This CDR3 is 13 amino acids long. Trimming cost V 5 bases and J 4 bases, with 12 bases left between them. From germline, CDR1 is SGDLS and CDR2 YYNGEE. CDR3 DNA sequence: TGTGCCAGCAGTCCCCTCCTGCGCACTGAAGCTTTCTTT. This encodes CASSPLLRTEAFF. The full variable domain, its missing parts supplied by reference TRBV9 and TRBJ1-1, is DSGVTQTPKHLITATGQRVTLRCSPRSGDLSVYWYQQSLDQGLQFLIQYYNGEERAKGNILERFSAQQFPDLHSELNLSSLELGDSALYFCASSPLLRTEAFFGQGTRLTVV.

The chain is built from TRBV5-1 and TRBJ2-6, with D possibly being TRBD1 (6 bases). The germline V gene encodes CDR1 SGHRS and CDR2 YFSETQ. Trimming took off 4 bases at V and 2 bases at J, with 10 bases between the two ends. The CDR3 length is 15 residues. CDR3 bases: TGCGCCAGCAGCCCGTGGACAGCTGGGGCCAACGTCCTGACTTTC. Translated, it gives CASSPWTAGANVLTF.

The chain is built from TRBV6-5 and TRBJ1-3, with a tentative D call TRBD1 (5 bases). The CDR3 is 15 amino acids. From germline, CDR1 is MNHEY and CDR2 SVGAGI. The V and J ends lost 8 bases and 3 bases respectively, with 17 bases between them. CDR3 nucleotide sequence: TGTGCCAGCCGGGCCAGGGAGGCTGGTGGAAACACCATATATTTT. It is translated as CASRAREAGGNTIYF.

V is TRBV28 and J is TRBJ2-1; TRBD2 agrees at 7 bases. V lost 8 bases, J lost 6 bases, and 7 bases stayed unmatched. Germline CDR1 and CDR2: MDHEN and SYDVKM. The CDR3 runs to 13 residues. CDR3 loop: CASLLAGRNEQFF. In DNA form, the CDR3 reads TGTGCCAGCTTATTAGCGGGCCGCAATGAGCAGTTCTTC.

The chain combines TRBV7-9 with TRBJ2-1; tentative D call: TRBD1 (6 bases). The CDR3 contains 13 residues. The ends were cut back, 4 bases at V and 11 bases at J, with 15 bases in the middle. Germline-derived CDR1 and CDR2 are SEHNR and FQNEAQ (reference sequence). CDR3 sequence: CASSSTDRDKQFF. DNA of the CDR3: TGTGCCAGCAGCTCGACGGACCGGGACAAGCAGTTCTTC.

V gene TRBV19 combines with J gene TRBJ1-2; D remains ambiguous. The V end lost 3 bases, the J end lost 4 bases, and 12 bases lay between the germline ends. This CDR3 has 14 amino acids. Germline-derived CDR1 and CDR2 are LNHDA and SQIVND (reference sequence). CDR3 protein: CASSIDTAPYGYTF. The CDR3 DNA sequence: TGTGCCAGTAGTATCGACACAGCCCCCTATGGCTACACCTTC.

V is TRBV19 and J is TRBJ1-2; 9 bases are shared with TRBD1. This CDR3 region has 16 residues. Trimming removed 6 bases from V and 0 bases from J; junction bases left unmatched: 8. CDR1 LNHDA and CDR2 SQIVND come from the germline V gene (reference sequence). This chain's CDR3 is CASRKSGTGSNYGYTF. Written as DNA, the CDR3 is TGTGCCAGTAGAAAATCCGGGACAGGGTCTAACTATGGCTACACCTTC.

The J gene is TRBJ1-1, the V gene TRBV6-6, with D possibly TRBD1 on 5 matching bases. Trimming cost V 1 base and J 8 bases, with 14 bases left between them. Germline loops: CDR1 MNHNY, CDR2 SVGAGI (reference sequence). This CDR3 is built from 14 residues. The CDR3 coding sequence is TGTGCCAGCAGTTACTTCGGCAGGGCCATGGAAGCTTTCTTT. Its translation: CASSYFGRAMEAFF.

The chain links TRBV3-1 (or the pseudogene TRBV3-2) to TRBJ1-1; D is ambiguous. CDR1 is LGHDT and CDR2 is YNNKEL in the germline V gene (reference sequence). This CDR3 is built from 14 residues. The germline V and J ends were trimmed by 2 bases and 3 bases, with 10 bases remaining between them. This CDR3 is CASSQLPEDTEAFF. CDR3 nucleotides: TGTGCCAGCAGCCAATTGCCTGAGGACACTGAAGCTTTCTTT.

The V and J genes are TRBV19 and TRBJ1-5, with 7 positions matching TRBD1. The CDR3 has 18 amino acids. With 5 bases clipped from V and 0 bases from J, the junction kept 13 bases outside the gene matches. Germline values: CDR1 LNHDA, CDR2 SQIVND (reference sequence). CDR3 DNA sequence: TGTGCCAGTAGTGCCGATAAATTACAGGGGTATAGCAATCAGCCCCAGCATTTT. Its translation: CASSADKLQGYSNQPQHF.

This clone was seen only once. The chain uses TRBV18 and TRBJ2-1, with 7 positions matching TRBD1. The CDR3 consists of 15 residues. The germline CDR1 and CDR2 sequences are KGHSH and LQKENI. The junction had 5 bases not matched to a gene; V was cut back by 3 bases and J by 3 bases. The CDR3 is CASSPLTGHYNEQFF. The CDR3 bases are TGTGCCAGCTCACCTCTGACAGGGCACTACAATGAGCAGTTCTTC.

V usage is TRBV5-1 and J usage is TRBJ2-7, with 9 bases that match TRBD2. V lost 1 base, J lost 4 bases, and 9 bases stayed unmatched. Germline V gene lookup returns CDR1 SGHRS and CDR2 YFSETQ. There are 16 residues in the CDR3. The CDR3 nucleotides are TGCGCCAGCAGCTTGTTGCGAGCGGGGGGCGTTTACGAGCAGTACGTC. Translation gives CASSLLRAGGVYEQYV.

The V gene is TRBV5-6, the J gene TRBJ1-6; 7 nucleotides align to TRBD1. V lost 3 bases and J lost 4; bases outside the gene matches: 4. The length of the CDR3 is 15 residues. The V gene's germline CDR1 is SGHDT and CDR2 YYEEEE. CDR3: CASSSAGQYNSPLHF. The CDR3 DNA reads TGTGCCAGCAGCTCGGCGGGACAGTATAATTCACCCCTCCACTTT.

The chain links TRBV7-3 to TRBJ1-3; 10 bases fit TRBD1. CDR3 length: 15 residues. V lost 4 bases to trimming and J lost 3 bases; unmatched junction nucleotides: 3. Per germline, CDR1 SGHTA and CDR2 FQGTGA. CDR3 loop: CASSSTGGNGNTIYF. The DNA of the CDR3 is TGTGCCAGCAGCTCGACAGGGGGCAATGGAAACACCATATATTTT.

The chain carries TRBV5-6 and TRBJ2-6, with 7 nucleotides matching TRBD1. The junction had 3 bases not matched to a gene; V was cut back by 4 bases and J by 2 bases. Germline V gives CDR1 SGHDT, CDR2 YYEEEE. This CDR3 has 15 amino acids. This CDR3 is CASSLTGTGANVLTF. The CDR3 nucleotides are TGTGCCAGCAGCCTGACAGGGACTGGGGCCAACGTCCTGACTTTC. Full variable domain (rest looked up from reference TRBV5-6 and TRBJ2-6): DAGVTQSPTHLIKTRGQQVTLRCSPKSGHDTVSWYQQALGQGPQFIFQYYEEEERQRGNFPDRFSGHQFPNYSSELNVNALLLGDSALYLCASSLTGTGANVLTFGAGSRLTVL.

The chain links TRBV19 to TRBJ1-6; D unresolved. The germline CDR1 and CDR2 sequences are LNHDA and SQIVND (reference sequence). This CDR3 is 14 amino acids long. V was trimmed by 3 bases and J by 9 bases, leaving 12 bases between them. The CDR3 region is CASSINEGFSPLHF. CDR3 coding DNA: TGTGCCAGTAGTATTAACGAGGGCTTTTCACCCCTCCACTTT.

The chain links TRBV4-1 to TRBJ2-3, with 14 bases matching TRBD2. The J segment lost 5 bases and the V segment lost 0 bases, leaving 1 base of the junction unmatched. This CDR3 region has 16 residues. Per the germline V gene, CDR1 is MGHRA and CDR2 is YSYEKL. CDR3 in DNA: TGCGCCAGCAGCCAAGAGGGACTAGCGGGAGTAGATACGCAGTATTTT. Translated: CASSQEGLAGVDTQYF.

The rearrangement uses TRBV5-5 and TRBJ2-2, with D perhaps TRBD2 (6 bases). The CDR3 spans 15 residues. Germline assignment: CDR1 SGHKS and CDR2 YYEKEE (reference sequence). Trimming shortened V by 6 bases and J by 5 bases, and 17 bases separated the two germline ends. The CDR3: CASNPWGEGTGELFF. The DNA for the CDR3 is TGTGCCAGCAACCCATGGGGGGAAGGTACCGGGGAGCTGTTTTTT.

This sequence joins TRBV11-2 and TRBJ2-3, with a possible D match to TRBD2 (6 bases). The CDR3 extends over 13 amino acids. CDR1 and CDR2 (germline): SGHAT, FQNNGV. V shed 8 bases and J shed 8 bases, with 17 bases lying between them. The CDR3 bases are TGTGCCAGCGGCTCTCGACTAGTCTTTACGCAGTATTTT. This translates into CASGSRLVFTQYF.

Regarding this clone: The same CDR3 also results from other DNA sequences found in this sample. V usage is TRBV6-5 and J usage is TRBJ2-5; D might be TRBD2 (6 bases). Looked up from germline, CDR1 is MNHEY and CDR2 is SVGAGI. The CDR3 is 14 residues long. V was shortened by 0 bases and J by 1 base, with 6 bases between the two germline ends. The DNA for the CDR3 is TGTGCCAGCAGTTACTCGGGGGGCCAAGAGACCCAGTACTTC. Amino acid sequence: CASSYSGGQETQYF.